The clone carrying this T cell receptor beta chain was counted a few times. The antigen is unknown. Germline-derived CDR1 and CDR2 are MDHEN and SYDVKM. This CDR3 contains 13 residues. The V and J ends lost 6 bases and 3 bases respectively, with 9 bases between them. The PCR used 60 Vbeta and 13 Jbeta primers. Original processing notes: Counted up in a later analysis, unique TCR beta chains came to about 80 million, with 9.5 million to 13 million shared. Generated by immunoSEQ multiplex PCR, the TCRdb table keeps only in-frame clones and is missing some. D and trimming were read from the DNA, whereas the V and J calls and clone size are those reported in that table. The sample carries 70,000 to 90,000 clones, 63% recorded once. The source of the sample is a study of cytomegalovirus exposure and HLA in healthy donors. Study-level points and caveats: As a later analysis revealed, most CMV-associated TCR beta chains appeared HLA-restricted.

The chain has TRBV28 and TRBJ1-5; D is unresolved. The specimen sequenced was PBMCs. This clonotype was obtained from a woman aged 35 to 49 in good health and CMV-seropositive. The chain's CDR3 is CASRDYPNQPQHF. CDR3 nucleotide sequence: TGTGCCAGCAGGGACTACCCCAATCAGCCCCAGCATTTT.